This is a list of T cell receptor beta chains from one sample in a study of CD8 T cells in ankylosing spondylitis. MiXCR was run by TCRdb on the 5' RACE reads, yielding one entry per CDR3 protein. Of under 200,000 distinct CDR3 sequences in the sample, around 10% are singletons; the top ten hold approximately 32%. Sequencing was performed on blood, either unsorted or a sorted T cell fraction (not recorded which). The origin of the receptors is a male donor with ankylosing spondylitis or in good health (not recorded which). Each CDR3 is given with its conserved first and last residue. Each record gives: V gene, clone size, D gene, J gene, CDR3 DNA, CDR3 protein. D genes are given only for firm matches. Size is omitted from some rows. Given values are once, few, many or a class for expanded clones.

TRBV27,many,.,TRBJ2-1,TGTGCCAGCAGTTTAAGGTCCGTGCAGTTCTTC,CASSLRSVQFF
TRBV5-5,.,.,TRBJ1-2,TGTGCCAGCAGCGTCGCGGGGGGGGCAGTCAACTATGGCTACACCTTC,CASSVAGGAVNYGYTF
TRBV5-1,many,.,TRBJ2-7,TGCGCCAGCAGCTTGTCTAGTAAAGGAGGGAGCGAGCAGTACTTC,CASSLSSKGGSEQYF
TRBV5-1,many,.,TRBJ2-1,TGCGCCAGCAGCTTGGCCCGGTCTAGCGACTACAATGAGCAGTTCTTC,CASSLARSSDYNEQFF
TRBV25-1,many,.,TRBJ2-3,TGTGCCAGCAGTTCTCCATGGGAGTCGAGAGATACGCAGTATTTT,CASSSPWESRDTQYF
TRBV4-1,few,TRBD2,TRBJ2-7,TGCGCCAGCAGTTGGTATGTCAGCGGGGTTTCCTACGAGCAGTACTTC,CASSWYVSGVSYEQYF
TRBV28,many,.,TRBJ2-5,TGTGCCAGCAGTTTACTAATGGCTGAGACCCAGTACTTC,CASSLLMAETQYF
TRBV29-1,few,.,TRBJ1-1,TGCAGCGTTGAAGACCCGTGGGGGGGCATCACTGAAGCTTTCTTT,CSVEDPWGGITEAFF
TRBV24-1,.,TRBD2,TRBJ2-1,TGTGCCACCAGTGATGCGGGACTAGCGGGGGGTGAGCAGTTCTTC,CATSDAGLAGGEQFF
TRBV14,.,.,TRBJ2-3,TGTGCCAGCAGGCTAGGGCAGGCCTCCACAGATACGCAGTATTTT,CASRLGQASTDTQYF
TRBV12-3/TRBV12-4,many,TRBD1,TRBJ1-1,TGTGCCAGCAGTCTAGAAACAGGGGGGAACACTGAAGCTTTCTTT,CASSLETGGNTEAFF
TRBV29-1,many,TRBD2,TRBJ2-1,TGCAGCGCCGGGACTACTTTTGAGCAGTTCTTC,CSAGTTFEQFF
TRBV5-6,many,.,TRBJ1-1,TGTGCCAGCAGCCCGGTCAACACTGAAGCTTTCTTT,CASSPVNTEAFF
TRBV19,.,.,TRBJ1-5,TGTGCCAGTAGTATAATTAAGGAGGGCAATCAGCCCCAGCATTTT,CASSIIKEGNQPQHF
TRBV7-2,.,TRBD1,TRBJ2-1,TGTGCCAGCAGCTTCACAGGGGGACTGTACAATGAGCAGTTCTTC,CASSFTGGLYNEQFF
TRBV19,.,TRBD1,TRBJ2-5,TGTGCCAGTAGTACGGGACAGAGAGAGACCCAGTACTTC,CASSTGQRETQYF
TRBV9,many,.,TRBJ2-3,TGTGCCAGCAGCGGTGGAGGAGATACGCAGTATTTT,CASSGGGDTQYF
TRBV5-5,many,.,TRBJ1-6,TGTGCCAGCAGCTGGGACTATGAGCTTTCACCCCTCCACTTT,CASSWDYELSPLHF
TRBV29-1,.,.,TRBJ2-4,TGCAGCGTTGATATGGGGGGAGCCAAAAACATTCAGTACTTC,CSVDMGGAKNIQYF
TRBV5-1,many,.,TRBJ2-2,TGCGCCAGCAGCTTGGTTACAACGGGGACCGGGGAGCTGTTTTTT,CASSLVTTGTGELFF
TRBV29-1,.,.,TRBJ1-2,TGCAGCGTTCGTGGAGGGGATGGCTACACCTTC,CSVRGGDGYTF
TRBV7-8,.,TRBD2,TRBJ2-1,TGTGCCAGCAGCTCCCTCCCTAGCGGGGGATCTGAGCAGTTCTTC,CASSSLPSGGSEQFF
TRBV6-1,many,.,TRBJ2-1,TGTGCCAGCAGCCCTAAATGGGCAGGGCCTTACAATGAGCAGTTCTTC,CASSPKWAGPYNEQFF
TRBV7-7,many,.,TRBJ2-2,TGTGCCAGCAGCTTAGACAGGGTCGCGAACACCGGGGAGCTGTTTTTT,CASSLDRVANTGELFF
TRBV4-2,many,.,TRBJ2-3,TGTGCCAGCAGCCCGGCTCGATCCGGGAGATCGGCCTATACGCAGTATTTT,CASSPARSGRSAYTQYF
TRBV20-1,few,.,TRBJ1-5,TGCAGTGCTAGAGGAAGGACAGCTGATCAGCCCCAGCATTTT,CSARGRTADQPQHF
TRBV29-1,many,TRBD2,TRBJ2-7,TGCAGCGTTCGCGGAAGGACTAGCGGCTCCTACGAGCAGTACTTC,CSVRGRTSGSYEQYF